Detailed here is one TCR beta chain. What it binds is unknown. This record comes from a study of shared clonotypes between healthy human individuals. Trimming cost V 3 bases and J 2 bases, with 14 bases left between them. Germline CDR1 MDHEN, CDR2 SYDVKM. The CDR3 runs to 15 residues. Broader study findings: Depth was large, yet rarefaction showed that sorted-subset sequencing was incomplete. Researchers sampled only blood; tissue repertoires likely differ.

Study processing details: As immunoSEQ supplied junction-only sequences (without quality scores), filtering differed. Sequencing used immunoSEQ multiplex PCR; TCRdb keeps in-frame clones, though not all of them. Clone size and V and J calls were adopted from that table, with D and trimming inferred from the DNA. This table has under 1 million clones, around 96% appearing once. Naive CD8 cells lacked CD45RO and underwent positive selection for CCR7, leaving out terminally differentiated effector memory CD45RA+ cells. The sample comprised naive CD8+ T cells sorted from blood. This sequence joins TRBV28 and TRBJ2-7, with D perhaps matching TRBD1 (6 bases). This clonotype was sampled from a man aged 25-40 years in good health. CDR3 region: CASSFWSGVTYEQYF. CDR3 coding DNA: TGTGCCAGCAGTTTTTGGTCAGGGGTCACCTACGAGCAGTACTTC.